This is a list of T cell receptor beta chains from one sample in a study of T cell repertoires in cytomegalovirus infection. Using its own MiXCR run on the reads, TCRdb lists one record per CDR3 protein. The repertoire holds 30,000 to 40,000 distinct CDR3 sequences, with roughly 49% as singletons. Which antigens these TCRs recognize remains unknown. The material sequenced was CD8+ T cells from cultured PBMCs, taken from culture after CMV antigen stimulation. The receptors here all came from a human donor in good health (CMV status not recorded). Some clones in this sample may be carry-over from other donors' samples. Both conserved end residues are part of each CDR3. D genes are given only for firm matches. Size is omitted from some rows. Given values are once, few, many or a class for expanded clones.

clone_size,d_call,j_call,v_call,cdr3_nt,cdr3_aa
-,-,TRBJ1-3,TRBV19,TGTGCCAGTAGTATGATTAGGGACCCGGCGGGTGGAAACACCATATATTTT,CASSMIRDPAGGNTIYF
-,TRBD1,TRBJ2-5,TRBV19,TGTGCCAGTAGTATAGGGGGGACAGGGGGAAGAGAGACCCAGTACTTC,CASSIGGTGGRETQYF
many,-,TRBJ2-3,TRBV27,TGTGCCAGTCACGGAGATACGCAGTATTTT,CASHGDTQYF
-,TRBD2,TRBJ2-2,TRBV28,TGTGCCAGTGAACTAGCGGGTGCGAACACCGGGGAGCTGTTTTTT,CASELAGANTGELFF
-,TRBD1,TRBJ1-2,TRBV7-2,TGTGCCAGCAGCGAGACAGGGCAACTAAGCTATGGCTACACCTTC,CASSETGQLSYGYTF
-,TRBD2,TRBJ2-7,TRBV7-8,TGTGCCAGCAGCCCCGGGACTAGGGATGCCTACGAGCTGTACTTC,CASSPGTRDAYELYF
-,-,TRBJ2-1,TRBV7-6,TGTGCCAGCAGCTCGGGACTTTCAGCCAATGAGCAGTTCTTC,CASSSGLSANEQFF
-,TRBD1,TRBJ1-2,TRBV20-1,TGCAGTGCTAGAGAGACAGGGGCCTATGGCTACACCTTC,CSARETGAYGYTF
-,TRBD1,TRBJ2-1,TRBV19,TGTGCCAGTAGTCCCCCTACGGGACAGGGTCGGGATGAGCAGTTCTTC,CASSPPTGQGRDEQFF
once,TRBD1,TRBJ2-5,TRBV6-1,TGTGCCAGCAGCCGCCCGGACAGGGAATTCGGAGAGACCCAGTACTTC,CASSRPDREFGETQYF
-,-,TRBJ1-1,TRBV6-6,TGTGCCAGCAGTTACGTGGGTTCGAACACTGAAGCTTTCTTT,CASSYVGSNTEAFF
few,-,TRBJ2-7,TRBV7-8,TGTGCCAGCAGCTTAGTACAGGGAAACTACGAGCAGTACTTC,CASSLVQGNYEQYF
-,-,TRBJ2-1,TRBV11-2,TGTGCCAGCAGCTTAAACGGACAGATTCGGGGATTCAATGAGCAGTTCTTC,CASSLNGQIRGFNEQFF
-,-,TRBJ2-1,TRBV11-2,TGTGCCAGCAGCGGCCCAAGCGGCAGCTACAATGAGCAGTTCTTC,CASSGPSGSYNEQFF
few,-,TRBJ2-7,TRBV11-2,TGTGCCAGCAGCTCCTTGGCCACCGGCGAGCAGTACTTC,CASSSLATGEQYF
few,TRBD1,TRBJ2-3,TRBV4-1,TGCGCCAGCAGCCCACGCACAGGACAGGCTGGAGATACGCAGTATTTT,CASSPRTGQAGDTQYF
-,-,TRBJ2-4,TRBV7-6,TGTGCCAGCAGCTTCGGTGACAAAAACATTCAGTACTTC,CASSFGDKNIQYF
-,TRBD1,TRBJ2-7,TRBV7-9,TGTGCCAGCAGCTTTCCGGGACAGGGGTTTTACGAGCAGTACTTC,CASSFPGQGFYEQYF
-,TRBD2,TRBJ2-1,TRBV7-3,TGTGCCAGCAGCCTGTCGACTAGCGGGACCTACAATGAGCAGTTCTTC,CASSLSTSGTYNEQFF
-,-,TRBJ1-1,TRBV6-5,TGTGCCAGCAGTTACTCGAATGCCGTAGGACTAATGAACACTGAAGCTTTCTTT,CASSYSNAVGLMNTEAFF
-,-,TRBJ1-1,TRBV7-6,TGTGCCATAGGCCAGGCCACTGAAGCTTTCTTT,CAIGQATEAFF
few,-,TRBJ2-1,TRBV11-2,TGTGCCAGCACCCACCGGGGCCTGGGCAATGAGCAGTTCTTC,CASTHRGLGNEQFF
few,-,TRBJ1-2,TRBV7-2,TGTGCCAGCAGCCCTCGGGGGGGAGACCTCACGGGATATGGCTACACCTTC,CASSPRGGDLTGYGYTF
few,TRBD2,TRBJ2-1,TRBV7-8,TGTGCCAGCAGCCAACTAGCGGGCTCTTACAATGAGCAGTTCTTC,CASSQLAGSYNEQFF
few,-,TRBJ1-2,TRBV7-9,TGTGCCAGCAGCCCGCCGGGCCTAGGGGGCTACACCTTC,CASSPPGLGGYTF
few,-,TRBJ2-3,TRBV7-2,TGTGCCAGCGCCGGGGGTACGCAGTATTTT,CASAGGTQYF
few,-,TRBJ2-3,TRBV7-8,TGTGCCAGCAGCACTAGGACCCGCCGCGATACGCAGTATTTT,CASSTRTRRDTQYF
many,-,TRBJ1-1,TRBV6-2/TRBV6-3,TGTGCCAGCAGTTACTCGGGACTGGGGAATGAAGCTTTCTTT,CASSYSGLGNEAFF
-,TRBD2,TRBJ2-3,TRBV12-3/TRBV12-4,TGTGCCAGCAGTTTCCCGGGACTAGGGACAGATACGCAGTATTTT,CASSFPGLGTDTQYF